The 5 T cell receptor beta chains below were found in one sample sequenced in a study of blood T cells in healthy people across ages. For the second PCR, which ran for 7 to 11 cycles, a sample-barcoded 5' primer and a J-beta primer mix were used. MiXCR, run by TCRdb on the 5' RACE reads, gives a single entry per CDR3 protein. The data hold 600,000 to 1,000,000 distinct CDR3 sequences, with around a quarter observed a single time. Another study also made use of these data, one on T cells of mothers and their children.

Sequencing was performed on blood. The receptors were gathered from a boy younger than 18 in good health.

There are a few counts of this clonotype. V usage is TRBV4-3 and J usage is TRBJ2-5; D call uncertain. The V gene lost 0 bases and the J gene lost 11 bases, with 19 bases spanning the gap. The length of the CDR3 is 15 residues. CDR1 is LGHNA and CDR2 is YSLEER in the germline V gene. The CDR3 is CASSQDRAGYREQYF. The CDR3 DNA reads TGCGCCAGCAGCCAAGATCGCGCAGGCTACCGAGAGCAGTACTTC.

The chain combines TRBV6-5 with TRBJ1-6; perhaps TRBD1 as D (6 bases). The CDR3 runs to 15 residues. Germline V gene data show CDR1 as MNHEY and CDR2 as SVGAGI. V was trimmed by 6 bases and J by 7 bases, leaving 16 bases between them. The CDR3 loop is CASSRGSTGNSPLHF. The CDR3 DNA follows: TGTGCCAGCAGCCGTGGTTCAACAGGGAATTCACCCCTCCACTTT.

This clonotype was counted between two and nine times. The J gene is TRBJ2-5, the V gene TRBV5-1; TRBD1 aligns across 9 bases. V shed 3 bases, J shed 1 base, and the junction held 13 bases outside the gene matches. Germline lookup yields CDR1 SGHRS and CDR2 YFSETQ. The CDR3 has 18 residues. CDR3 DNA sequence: TGCGCCAGCAGCTCATATTTGGGGACAGGGCACCGCCAAGAGACCCAGTACTTC. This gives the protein CASSSYLGTGHRQETQYF.

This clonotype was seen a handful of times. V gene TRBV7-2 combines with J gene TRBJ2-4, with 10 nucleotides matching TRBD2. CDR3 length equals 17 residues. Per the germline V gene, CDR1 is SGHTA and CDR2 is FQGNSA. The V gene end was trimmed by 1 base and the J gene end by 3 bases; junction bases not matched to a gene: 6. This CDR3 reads CASSLGGLAKDKNIQYF. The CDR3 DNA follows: TGTGCCAGCAGCTTAGGGGGACTAGCGAAGGACAAAAACATTCAGTACTTC.

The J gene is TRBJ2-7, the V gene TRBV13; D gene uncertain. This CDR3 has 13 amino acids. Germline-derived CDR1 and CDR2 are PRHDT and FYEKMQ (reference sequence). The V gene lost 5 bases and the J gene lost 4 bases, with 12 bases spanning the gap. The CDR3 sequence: CASSATGWYEQYF. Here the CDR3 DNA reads TGTGCCAGCAGCGCAACCGGATGGTACGAGCAGTACTTC.